The rows below give T cell receptor beta chains drawn from one sample of a study of shared clonotypes between healthy human individuals. TCRdb keeps only in-frame clones here, not all; method: immunoSEQ multiplex PCR. The sample has about 2.1 million clones; 93% are singletons. The sequenced sample was naive CD8+ T cells from PBMCs. These receptors came from a young man in good health. Some clones in this sample may be carry-over from other donors' samples. Both conserved end residues are part of each CDR3. A D gene is named only where the DNA matches it firmly. Only part of the rows carry a size: once, few, many, or a class if the clone is expanded.

cdr3_nt: TGTGCCAGCAGCCAAGATTGGGTCCCGGGACAGAAACTGTTTTTT
cdr3_aa: CASSQDWVPGQKLFF
j_call: TRBJ1-4
d_call: TRBD1
v_call: TRBV14
clone_size: NA

cdr3_nt: TGTGCCAGCAGTTTAGGCCCCCCCCTAGCGGGAGTTTACGAGCAGTACTTC
cdr3_aa: CASSLGPPLAGVYEQYF
j_call: TRBJ2-7
d_call: TRBD2
v_call: TRBV27
clone_size: NA

cdr3_nt: TGCAGCGTTGTAGGGACGGGCTACGAGCAGTACTTC
cdr3_aa: CSVVGTGYEQYF
j_call: TRBJ2-7
d_call: NA
v_call: TRBV29-1
clone_size: NA

cdr3_nt: TGTGCCAGCAGTCGAGGGGGAACTGAAGCTTTCTTT
cdr3_aa: CASSRGGTEAFF
j_call: TRBJ1-1
d_call: NA
v_call: TRBV9
clone_size: once

cdr3_nt: TGTGCCAGCAGTGCTAGGGGACCCTACGAGCAGTACTTC
cdr3_aa: CASSARGPYEQYF
j_call: TRBJ2-7
d_call: NA
v_call: TRBV6-1
clone_size: NA

cdr3_nt: TGTGCCAGCAGCCAAGTAGGAGGCAATGAGCAGTTCTTC
cdr3_aa: CASSQVGGNEQFF
j_call: TRBJ2-1
d_call: NA
v_call: TRBV14
clone_size: NA

cdr3_nt: TGCGCCAGCAGCCAGACAGGGGGCCGGACCGGGGAGCTGTTTTTT
cdr3_aa: CASSQTGGRTGELFF
j_call: TRBJ2-2
d_call: TRBD1
v_call: TRBV4-1
clone_size: NA

cdr3_nt: TGCGCCAGCAGCCAAGGGACAGTTCATAGCAATCAGCCCCAGCATTTT
cdr3_aa: CASSQGTVHSNQPQHF
j_call: TRBJ1-5
d_call: NA
v_call: TRBV4-1
clone_size: few

cdr3_nt: TGTGCCAGCTGCATGCGGGGAGGGGGCTGGGAAAAACTGTTTTTT
cdr3_aa: CASCMRGGGWEKLFF
j_call: TRBJ1-4
d_call: TRBD1
v_call: TRBV28
clone_size: NA

cdr3_nt: TGTGCCAGCAGCTTAGAGGGTGACTATGGCTACACCTTC
cdr3_aa: CASSLEGDYGYTF
j_call: TRBJ1-2
d_call: NA
v_call: TRBV11-1
clone_size: NA

cdr3_nt: TGTGCCAGCAGCCCCACCCCGGGGGCGAGCTCCTACGAGCAGTACTTC
cdr3_aa: CASSPTPGASSYEQYF
j_call: TRBJ2-7
d_call: NA
v_call: TRBV27
clone_size: NA

cdr3_nt: TGTGCCAGCAGCGTAGTGGGCGTTAGCTCCTACAATGAGCAGTTCTTC
cdr3_aa: CASSVVGVSSYNEQFF
j_call: TRBJ2-1
d_call: NA
v_call: TRBV9
clone_size: NA

cdr3_nt: TGTGCCTGGAGTATTACGGGGTCCTACTACGAGCAGTACTTC
cdr3_aa: CAWSITGSYYEQYF
j_call: TRBJ2-7
d_call: NA
v_call: TRBV30
clone_size: NA

cdr3_nt: TGTGCCAGCAGTGGGGGCGGAGGTGGTCAAAATGAAAAACTGTTTTTT
cdr3_aa: CASSGGGGGQNEKLFF
j_call: TRBJ1-4
d_call: NA
v_call: TRBV9
clone_size: NA

cdr3_nt: TGTGCCAGCGGACGCCCGGGGGGGATACTTTTT
cdr3_aa: CASGRPGGILF
j_call: TRBJ1-5
d_call: NA
v_call: TRBV27
clone_size: NA

cdr3_nt: TGTGCCAGCAGCTTAGGGGGGTCCGAGCAGTACTTC
cdr3_aa: CASSLGGSEQYF
j_call: TRBJ2-7
d_call: NA
v_call: TRBV7-9
clone_size: NA

cdr3_nt: TGTGCCAGCAGTTCCTACTCCGAGACAGACACCATATATTTT
cdr3_aa: CASSSYSETDTIYF
j_call: TRBJ1-3
d_call: NA
v_call: TRBV28
clone_size: NA

cdr3_nt: TGTGCCAGCAGCGTAGGTTTCAGTCAGGAGACCCAGTACTTC
cdr3_aa: CASSVGFSQETQYF
j_call: TRBJ2-5
d_call: NA
v_call: TRBV9
clone_size: few

cdr3_nt: TGTGCCAGCACTTCGACAGGGACTAATGAAAAACTGTTTTTT
cdr3_aa: CASTSTGTNEKLFF
j_call: TRBJ1-4
d_call: TRBD1
v_call: TRBV27
clone_size: NA

cdr3_nt: TGTGCCATCAGTGAGGTCAGTAGCTCCTACAATGAGCAGTTCTTC
cdr3_aa: CAISEVSSSYNEQFF
j_call: TRBJ2-1
d_call: NA
v_call: TRBV10-3
clone_size: NA

cdr3_nt: TGCAGCGTTGAAGATTTTTCGACAGGGGGCGGGTATGGCTACACCTTC
cdr3_aa: CSVEDFSTGGGYGYTF
j_call: TRBJ1-2
d_call: TRBD1
v_call: TRBV29-1
clone_size: once

cdr3_nt: TGCAGCGTTGACCCTAACAGGGGCCTCTACTCTACAGATACGCAGTATTTT
cdr3_aa: CSVDPNRGLYSTDTQYF
j_call: TRBJ2-3
d_call: TRBD1
v_call: TRBV29-1
clone_size: NA

cdr3_nt: TGTGCCAGCAGCCATGGACTGAACACTGAAGCTTTCTTT
cdr3_aa: CASSHGLNTEAFF
j_call: TRBJ1-1
d_call: NA
v_call: TRBV13
clone_size: NA

cdr3_nt: TGTGCCAGCAACGTGCCCCGGGGGCAGGGGTACGAGCAGTACTTC
cdr3_aa: CASNVPRGQGYEQYF
j_call: TRBJ2-7
d_call: NA
v_call: TRBV2
clone_size: NA

cdr3_nt: TGTGCCAGCAGCGCCGGGACAGGGCGCGGAAACACCATATATTTT
cdr3_aa: CASSAGTGRGNTIYF
j_call: TRBJ1-3
d_call: TRBD1
v_call: TRBV14
clone_size: NA

cdr3_nt: TGCGCCAGCAGCCAAGAGAGATTCGGACTAGCGGGCACAGATACGCAGTATTTT
cdr3_aa: CASSQERFGLAGTDTQYF
j_call: TRBJ2-3
d_call: TRBD2
v_call: TRBV4-1
clone_size: NA

cdr3_nt: TGTGCCAGCAGCCAGGGGACAACCTACGAGCAGTACTTC
cdr3_aa: CASSQGTTYEQYF
j_call: TRBJ2-7
d_call: NA
v_call: TRBV5-6
clone_size: NA

cdr3_nt: TGCGCCAGCAGCTTGGGATGGGGTAGGGTCGGCTACACTGAAGCTTTCTTT
cdr3_aa: CASSLGWGRVGYTEAFF
j_call: TRBJ1-1
d_call: NA
v_call: TRBV5-1
clone_size: NA

cdr3_nt: TGTGCCAGCAGCCAGTGGTCGGAGCCCCTCCACTTT
cdr3_aa: CASSQWSEPLHF
j_call: TRBJ1-6
d_call: NA
v_call: TRBV4-2
clone_size: NA